Sequencing of this TCR beta chain was carried out in a study of HIV-infected patients and healthy controls. Across the study: No general T-cell lymphocytopenia was present, and per-chain CDR3 totals resembled those of controls.

Roughly three months, about 14 weeks, into antiretroviral therapy, follow-up blood was collected. No cell fractionation was done, so the repertoire covers all unsorted peripheral blood T cells. This CDR3 spans 11 amino acids. The germline CDR1 and CDR2 sequences are MNHEY and SVGAGI. The V gene lost 2 bases and the J gene lost 6 bases, with 4 bases spanning the gap. Approximately 510 ng RNA was reverse transcribed with alpha and beta constant-region primers. Using multiplexing indices, alpha and beta chain libraries were generated apart by chain-specific third strand synthesis. Each CDR3 protein gets one entry after TCRdb re-called the 5' RACE reads with MiXCR. The sample lists around 5,000 distinct CDR3 sequences, 20% seen once, with about 28% in the top ten. This clonotype qualifies as medium-sized.

This sequence joins TRBV6-5 and TRBJ1-1; D gene uncertain. The TCR sequence derives from an adult with HIV infection. This specimen was blood, taken during antiretroviral therapy. The CDR3 protein is CASSYKSEAFF. The CDR3 DNA reads TGTGCCAGCAGTTACAAATCTGAAGCTTTCTTT.